This T cell receptor (beta chain) was sequenced for a study of cytomegalovirus exposure and HLA in healthy donors. The CDR3 is 14 amino acids. J gave up 9 bases and V 6 bases, and 7 bases lay outside the gene matches. Germline CDR1 reads SGHRS; CDR2 reads YFSETQ. The method was immunoSEQ multiplex PCR; TCRdb's version includes in-frame clones alone and lacks a portion of them. The profile shows 100,000 or so clones, 86% of them singletons. Turning to this clone: The antigen is unknown.

Among the roughly 120 subjects of the validation cohort, separate from the approximately 660-subject first cohort, were the donors. Study outcomes and limitations: It was approximately 150 TCR beta chains that were listed as cytomegalovirus-associated.

The sequence came from a woman between 18 and 30 years old in good health and CMV-seropositive. Sequencing was performed on PBMCs. The chain uses TRBV5-1 and TRBJ2-1; TRBD1 aligns across 12 bases. The CDR3 sequence: CASTRDRGRSEQFF. The DNA of the CDR3 is TGCGCCAGCACCCGGGACAGGGGGCGAAGTGAGCAGTTCTTC.